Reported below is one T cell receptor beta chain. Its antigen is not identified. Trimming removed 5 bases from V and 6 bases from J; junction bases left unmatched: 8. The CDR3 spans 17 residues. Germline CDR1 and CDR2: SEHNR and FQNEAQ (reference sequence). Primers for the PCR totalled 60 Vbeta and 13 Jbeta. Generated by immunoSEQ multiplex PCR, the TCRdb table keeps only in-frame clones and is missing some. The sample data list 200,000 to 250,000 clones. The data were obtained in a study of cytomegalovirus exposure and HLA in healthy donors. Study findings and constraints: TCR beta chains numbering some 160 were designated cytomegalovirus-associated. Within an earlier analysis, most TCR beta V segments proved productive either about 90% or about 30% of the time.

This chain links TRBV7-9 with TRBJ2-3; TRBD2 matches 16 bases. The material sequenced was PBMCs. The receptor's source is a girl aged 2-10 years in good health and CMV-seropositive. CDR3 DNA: TGTGCCAGCAGCCGAAGGGGACTAGCGGGAGGGGTGGATACGCAGTATTTT. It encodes CASSRRGLAGGVDTQYF.